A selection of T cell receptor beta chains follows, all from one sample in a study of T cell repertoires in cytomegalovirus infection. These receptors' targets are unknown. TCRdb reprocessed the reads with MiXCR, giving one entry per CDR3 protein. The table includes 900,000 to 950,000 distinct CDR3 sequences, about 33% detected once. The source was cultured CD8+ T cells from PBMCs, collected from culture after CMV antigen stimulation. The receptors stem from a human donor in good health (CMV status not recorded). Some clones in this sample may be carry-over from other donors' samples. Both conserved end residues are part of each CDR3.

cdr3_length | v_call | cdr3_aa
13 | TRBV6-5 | CASSYSRGEEQFF
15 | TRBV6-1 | CASSEPKLVGNTLYF
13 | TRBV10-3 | CAIRDSMNTEAFF
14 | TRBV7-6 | CASSPRDRDQPQHF
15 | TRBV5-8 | CASTPRTSRTDTQYF
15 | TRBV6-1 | CASSERGGATDTQYF
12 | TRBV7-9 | CASSLWANEQYF
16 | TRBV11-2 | CASRAVGAALYNEQFF
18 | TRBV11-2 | CASSLDRPPARTGTEAFF
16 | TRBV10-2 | CASSEWGLEQGTGYTF
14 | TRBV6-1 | CARIVPGLSGGYTF
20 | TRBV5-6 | CASSLSPGLVGYSSYNEQFF
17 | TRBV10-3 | CAISEPRTEKGNTEAFF
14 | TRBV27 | CASSRQGYDQPQHF
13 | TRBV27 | CASSLNGHNEQFF
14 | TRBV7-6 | CASSLEEGTGELFF
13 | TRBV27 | CASSLEPTYEQYF
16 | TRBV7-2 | CASSDRGGGRVTEAFF
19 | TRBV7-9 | CASSSGKRDLRPPVLGYTF
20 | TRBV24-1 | CATSGPATPSTGTGANVLTF
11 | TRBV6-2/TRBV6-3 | CASSSVLDYTF
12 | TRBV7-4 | CAGASAGPDYTF
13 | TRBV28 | CASSPQGSHGYTF
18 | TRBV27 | CASSLSEGVAGPSYEQYF
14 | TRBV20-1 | CSARSDRGNTEAFF
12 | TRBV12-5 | CASGFSGAEAFF
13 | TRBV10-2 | CASSEGGEDTQYF
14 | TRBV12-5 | CASRLAGEVDTQYF
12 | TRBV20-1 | CILRGLDYGYTF
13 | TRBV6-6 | CASSRAPRTEAFF
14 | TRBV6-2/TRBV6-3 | CASSYYDRTGELFF
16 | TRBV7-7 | CASSLGDRGLSQPQHF
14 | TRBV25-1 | CASSWDTSNYGYTF
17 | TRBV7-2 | CASSLRLAGEITDTQYF
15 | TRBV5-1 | CASSLGGVIYNEQFF
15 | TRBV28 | CASRFRIGPGTEAFF
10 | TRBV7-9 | CASGTNEQFF
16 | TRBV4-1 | CASSHFSGASTDTQYF
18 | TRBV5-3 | CASSPPKKTGLNTGELFF
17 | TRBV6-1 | CASSLGQGAFAGNTIYF